The entry that follows covers one TCR beta chain sequence. Sequenced by immunoSEQ multiplex PCR; TCRdb stores in-frame clones only, minus some. The top ten clones hold around 5.5% of a sample with about 280,000 clones, almost 85% of them seen once. These data originate in a study of blood T cell repertoires in COVID-19. CDR1 SQVTM and CDR2 ANQGSEA come from the germline V gene. The CDR3 contains 12 residues. The V and J ends lost 7 bases and 6 bases, in that order; junction bases with no gene match: 7. Sequencing was performed on peripheral blood. The V call is TRBV29-1, the J call TRBJ1-2, with 8 nucleotides matching TRBD1. The source of this sequence is a man aged 45-65 years with active or convalescent COVID-19. The CDR3 loop reads CSDLDRVDGYTF. CDR3 in DNA: TGCAGCGACCTGGACAGGGTTGATGGCTACACCTTC.